The source of this T cell receptor (beta chain) is a study of T-cell memory formation after mild COVID-19. With V trimmed by 5 bases and J by 8 bases, 6 bases remained unmatched. The CDR3 sequence is 14 residues long. TCRdb recomputed calls from the 5' RACE reads with MiXCR, one row per CDR3 protein. The data contain under 250,000 distinct CDR3 sequences, over 9% of them singletons. Sequenced material: PBMCs or a T cell subset sorted from them (not recorded which). This receptor was obtained from a man aged 18 to 29 who had mild COVID-19 (a few samples of this study predate the infection). Cell type and time point are not known. The rearrangement uses TRBV12-3 or TRBV12-4 and TRBJ2-1; 10 nucleotides line up with TRBD2. This CDR3 is CASSLSGGGDEQFF. The CDR3 nucleotides are TGTGCCAGCAGTCTCAGCGGGGGGGGGGATGAGCAGTTCTTC.